A selection of T cell receptor beta chains follows, all from one sample in a study of cytomegalovirus exposure and HLA in healthy donors. Produced via immunoSEQ multiplex PCR; TCRdb's table is partial and in-frame only. The sample holds 200,000 to 250,000 clones; approximately 83% are singletons and the top ten take roughly 0.75%. Sequencing input: PBMCs. These receptors were obtained from a boy between 2 and 10 years old in good health and CMV-seronegative. CDR3s include the opening cysteine and the closing phenylalanine or tryptophan. Fields, in order: J gene, clone size, D gene, V gene, CDR3 DNA, CDR3 protein. D genes are given only for firm matches. The listing skips clone size in some rows; elsewhere it reads once, few, many or a size class.

>TRBJ2-6|-|-|TRBV5-6
TGTGCCAGCAGCCATGGGAACGGGGCTGGGGCCAACGTCCTGACTTTC
CASSHGNGAGANVLTF
>TRBJ2-4|-|-|TRBV27
TGTGCCAGCACCCCCCCAGGGGTGGGGAACATTCAGTACTTC
CASTPPGVGNIQYF
>TRBJ2-7|-|-|TRBV28
TGTGCCAGCAGTTTACGACTGGGACAACCCTACGAGCAGTACTTC
CASSLRLGQPYEQYF
>TRBJ2-6|-|TRBD1|TRBV30
TGTGCCTGGAACAGGGGCGCTGGGGCCAACGTCCTGACTTTC
CAWNRGAGANVLTF
>TRBJ1-5|-|-|TRBV19
TGTGCCAGTAGTACCCGGGGATGGAAGCAGCCCCAGCATTTT
CASSTRGWKQPQHF
>TRBJ2-5|-|-|TRBV7-7
TGTGCTAGCAGCTTAGCCCCGGACCAAGAGACCCAGTACTTC
CASSLAPDQETQYF
>TRBJ1-2|few|-|TRBV5-6
TGTGCCAGCAGTTCCGTAGGCCCGAGGGACTATGGCTACACCTTC
CASSSVGPRDYGYTF
>TRBJ1-1|-|-|TRBV5-4
TGTGCCAGCAGCTTGATAGGGGGGGAGAACACTGAAGCTTTCTTT
CASSLIGGENTEAFF
>TRBJ1-4|once|TRBD1|TRBV28
TGTGCCAGCAGTTCCTCCGGGACAGGGGGCGAAAAACTGTTTTTT
CASSSSGTGGEKLFF
>TRBJ1-6|-|-|TRBV5-5
TGTGCCAGCAGCTTGGAACAGACACTTTCACCCCTCCACTTT
CASSLEQTLSPLHF
>TRBJ1-5|-|-|TRBV6-5
TGTGCCAGCAGGTTGCAACGGGGAAGCAATCAGCCCCAGCATTTT
CASRLQRGSNQPQHF
>TRBJ1-1|-|-|TRBV27
TGTGCCAGCAGTTTGTCCCCCAGGGGCGAGACTGAAGCTTTCTTT
CASSLSPRGETEAFF
>TRBJ2-1|-|TRBD1|TRBV5-6
TGTGCCAGCAGCTTGGGTGGGGGACAGGGGGCTGATCAGTTCTTC
CASSLGGGQGADQFF
>TRBJ1-2|-|TRBD1|TRBV27
TGTGCCAGCAGTACACAGGGGAACTATGGCTACACCTTC
CASSTQGNYGYTF
>TRBJ2-2|once|TRBD2|TRBV2
TGTGCCAGCATATCGGGGGGGGCCTACGGGGAGCTGTTTTTT
CASISGGAYGELFF
>TRBJ1-5|-|-|TRBV5-5
TGTGCCAGCAGCCGGACAACAGTGCCTGATCAGCCCCAGCATTTT
CASSRTTVPDQPQHF
>TRBJ1-2|-|-|TRBV27
TGTGCCAGCAGTTTATCGGCGACACCTAACTATGGCTACACCTTC
CASSLSATPNYGYTF
>TRBJ1-1|once|-|TRBV5-1
TGCGCCAGCACCACGACGGGTGAAGCTTTCTTT
CASTTTGEAFF
>TRBJ1-2|-|TRBD1|TRBV6-5
TGTGCCAGCAGTCCTCCTGAAGGGGGCGGTGGCTACACCTTC
CASSPPEGGGGYTF
>TRBJ2-3|-|-|TRBV7-2
TGTGCCAGCAGCTTAGTCGGGGGGCTAGTAGATACGCAGTATTTT
CASSLVGGLVDTQYF
>TRBJ2-7|-|TRBD2|TRBV6-6
TGTGCCAGCAGTCCCCATCTAGCGGGGTACGAGCAGTACTTC
CASSPHLAGYEQYF
>TRBJ2-7|-|-|TRBV15
TGTGCCACCAGCAGAGCCGTGGCTGCCTACGAGCAGTACTTC
CATSRAVAAYEQYF
>TRBJ2-3|-|TRBD2|TRBV2
TGTGCCAGCAGTGAATCTCCGGGGGGGGGACGTGACACAGATACGCAGTATTTT
CASSESPGGGRDTDTQYF
>TRBJ2-1|-|TRBD2|TRBV5-6
TGTGCCAGCAGCTTGGGCCTAGCGGGTGAGCAGTTCTTC
CASSLGLAGEQFF
>TRBJ1-1|-|-|TRBV5-4
TGTGCCAGCAGGGCAGTGGGGCGTGGTACTGAAGCTTTCTTT
CASRAVGRGTEAFF
>TRBJ2-1|-|-|TRBV7-7
TGTGCTAGCGGCCGGGGAGGCGCCTACAATGAGCAGTTCTTC
CASGRGGAYNEQFF